This T cell receptor (beta chain) was captured in a study of a mutant IDH1 vaccine in newly diagnosed glioma (dated by TCRdb to the early 2020s). Regarding the research as a whole: Patients received eight vaccinations in weeks 1, 3, 5, 7, 11, 15, 19 and 23, corresponding to visits V03 through V10. Before enrollment, most patients had been given radiochemotherapy with temozolomide as standard therapy, while the rest had received either radiotherapy alone or temozolomide alone. Six visits were used for peripheral blood collection: V03 (baseline), V05, V07, V10, V12 and V13. The roughly 30 treated patients were 62.5% male and around 40% female, with a mean age of 40.4 years. For exploratory analyses, longitudinal TCRB deep sequencing was carried out in more than 20 treated patients wherever samples were available. Vaccination began 4-6 weeks after radiotherapy alone, or alongside temozolomide cycles in the chemotherapy-containing groups. What the authors observed across the whole study: Pseudoprogression appeared unrelated to alterations in the top peripheral T cell clonotypes detected by TCRB sequencing. Availability determined which PBMC samples were chosen for TCRB deep sequencing. Immune responses induced by the vaccine were seen in approximately 92% of patients across multiple MHC alleles. It was noted by the authors that analyses of patient blood samples could not be reproduced owing to sample limitations.

The germline V gene supplies CDR1 SGHRS and CDR2 YFSETQ. Including the terminal cysteine and phenylalanine, the CDR3 comprises 16 residues. Of the read, only the CDR3 DNA is kept; its 48 bases are in frame from base 1. Deletion took 0 bases off V and 0 bases off J, with a span of 11 bases between the germline ends. The time point label for this specimen denotes: week 5, during vaccination. Each vaccine dose, consisting of 300 ug of a 20-mer mutant IDH1 peptide in Montanide, was administered subcutaneously with topical imiquimod. Newly diagnosed WHO grade 3 or 4 IDH1-mutant astrocytomas showing loss of nuclear ATRX were present in the donors. The samples were drawn from NOA16, a multicentre, single-arm, open-label phase I trial in Germany that tested a mutant IDH1 peptide vaccine in humans for the first time. Genomic DNA for TCRB sequencing was isolated from EDTA blood with the DNeasy Blood and Tissue Kit.

Points on this clone: The antigen it binds to is not known. Base-call qualities are not available, and no considerably larger clone is one nucleotide away.

Library prep was done by the immunoSEQ multiplex PCR assay. The hsTCRB Kit was used according to the manufacturer's protocol to amplify rearranged TCR beta chain sequences. An Illumina MiSeq was used to sequence the TCRB libraries. The authors processed their data as follows. Demultiplexing, trimming and gene mapping were performed with the kit vendor's proprietary platform. Entries here come from immuneACCESS through TCRdb and include only in-frame sequences with V and J called. Some clones fail to appear in such tables; in the studies checked, an unresolved V gene covers under half of the shortfall, and the cause of the remainder is unknown. V, J and clone size were drawn from that table, and D and trimming were deduced from the DNA. Here the sample has approximately 61,000 clones; around 80% occur a single time. Of the sample, less than 8% is held by the ten largest clones.

This clonotype was sampled from a woman aged 45-59 years with glioma. The rearrangement joined TRBV5-1 to TRBJ2-3; TRBD1 is a possible D gene, resting on 5 matching bases. Sequences were derived from PBMCs, sampled from a glioma patient whose treatment included an IDH1 peptide vaccine. The CDR3 is CASSLGRAFSTDTQYF. The bases read TGCGCCAGCAGCTTGGGCAGGGCCTTTAGCACAGATACGCAGTATTTT.